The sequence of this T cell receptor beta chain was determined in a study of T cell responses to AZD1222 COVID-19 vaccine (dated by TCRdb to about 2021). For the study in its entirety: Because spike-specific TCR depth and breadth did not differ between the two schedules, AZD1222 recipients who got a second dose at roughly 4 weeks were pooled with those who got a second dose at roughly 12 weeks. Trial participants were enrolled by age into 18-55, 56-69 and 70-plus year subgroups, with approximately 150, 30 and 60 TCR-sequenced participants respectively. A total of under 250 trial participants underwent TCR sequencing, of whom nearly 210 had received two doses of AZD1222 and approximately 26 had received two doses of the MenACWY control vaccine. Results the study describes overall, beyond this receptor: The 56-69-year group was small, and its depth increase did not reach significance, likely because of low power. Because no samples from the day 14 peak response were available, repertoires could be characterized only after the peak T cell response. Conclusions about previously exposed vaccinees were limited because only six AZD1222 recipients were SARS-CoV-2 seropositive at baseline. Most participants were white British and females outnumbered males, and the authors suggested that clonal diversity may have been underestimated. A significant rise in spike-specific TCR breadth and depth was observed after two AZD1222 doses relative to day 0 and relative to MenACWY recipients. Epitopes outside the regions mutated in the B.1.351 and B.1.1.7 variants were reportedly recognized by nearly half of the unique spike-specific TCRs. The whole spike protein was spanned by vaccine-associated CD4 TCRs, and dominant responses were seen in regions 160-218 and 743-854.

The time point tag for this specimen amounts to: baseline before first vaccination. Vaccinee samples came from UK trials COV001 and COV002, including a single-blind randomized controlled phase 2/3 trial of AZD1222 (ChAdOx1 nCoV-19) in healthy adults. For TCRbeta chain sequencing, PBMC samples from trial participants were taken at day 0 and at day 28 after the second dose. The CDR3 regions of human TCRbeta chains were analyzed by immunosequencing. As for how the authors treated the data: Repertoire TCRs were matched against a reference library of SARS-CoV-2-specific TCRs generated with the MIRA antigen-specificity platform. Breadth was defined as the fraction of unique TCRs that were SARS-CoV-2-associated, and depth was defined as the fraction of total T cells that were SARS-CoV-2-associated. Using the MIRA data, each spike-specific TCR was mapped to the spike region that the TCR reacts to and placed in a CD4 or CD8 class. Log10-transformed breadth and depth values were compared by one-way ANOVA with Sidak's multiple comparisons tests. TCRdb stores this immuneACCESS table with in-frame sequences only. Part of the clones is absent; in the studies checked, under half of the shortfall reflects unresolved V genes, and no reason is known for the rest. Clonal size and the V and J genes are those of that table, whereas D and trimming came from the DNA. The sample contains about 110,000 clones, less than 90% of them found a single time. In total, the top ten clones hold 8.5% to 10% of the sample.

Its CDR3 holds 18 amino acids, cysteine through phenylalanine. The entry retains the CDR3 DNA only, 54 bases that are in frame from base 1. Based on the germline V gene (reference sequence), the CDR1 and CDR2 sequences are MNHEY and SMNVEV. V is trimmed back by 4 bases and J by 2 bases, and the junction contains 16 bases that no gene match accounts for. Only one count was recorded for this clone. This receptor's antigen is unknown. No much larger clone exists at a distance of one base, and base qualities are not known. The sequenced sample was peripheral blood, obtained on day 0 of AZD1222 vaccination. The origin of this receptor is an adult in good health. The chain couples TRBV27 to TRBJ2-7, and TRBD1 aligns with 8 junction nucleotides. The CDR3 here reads CASSSYSATGAYPYEQYF. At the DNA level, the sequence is TGTGCCAGCAGTTCCTACTCTGCGACAGGGGCCTACCCCTACGAGCAGTACTTC.